The 31 T cell receptor beta chains presented below share a single source sample, sequenced in a study of long-term antiretroviral therapy in people with HIV. The assay, immunoSEQ v3.0, was run at survey level. TCRdb's table, derived via immunoSEQ multiplex PCR, lists solely in-frame clones and lacks some. The sample records 20,000 to 25,000 clones, over 80% being singletons. Sequenced material: unsorted PBMCs, taken 1.6 years after starting antiretroviral therapy. The receptor source for this set is a middle-aged man with HIV.

The J gene is TRBJ2-3, the V gene TRBV9; 12 nucleotides align to TRBD2. CDR1 and CDR2 from the germline V gene are SGDLS and YYNGEE. Trimming at V came to 4 bases and at J to 3 bases, leaving 3 bases not matched to a gene. The CDR3 contains 15 residues. For the CDR3, the DNA is TGTGCCAGCAGCCTTACTAGCGGGAGGACAGATACGCAGTATTTT. Translating it yields CASSLTSGRTDTQYF.

The chain combines TRBV6-1 with TRBJ2-3; D not certain. The CDR3 extends over 14 amino acids. With 5 bases removed from V and 5 bases from J, the gap between germline ends came to 14 bases. In germline, CDR1 is MNHNS, CDR2 SASEGT. The DNA for the CDR3 is TGTGCCAGCAGTCCAGGACGGAATCAAGATACGCAGTATTTT. Its translation: CASSPGRNQDTQYF.

The chain is built from TRBV30 and TRBJ2-7; 9 bases are shared with TRBD2. Germline CDR1 reads GTSNPN; CDR2 reads SVGIG (reference sequence). This CDR3 spans 15 amino acids. J gave up 7 bases and V 0 bases, and 10 bases lay outside the gene matches. CDR3 loop: CAWSVRGGGAREQYF. The CDR3 DNA is TGTGCCTGGAGTGTACGGGGCGGGGGGGCGAGGGAGCAGTACTTC.

The chain uses TRBV11-1 and TRBJ2-7; 9 bases line up with TRBD1. This CDR3 spans 16 amino acids. V trimming: 4 bases; J trimming: 5 bases; junction bases outside the gene matches: 12. Germline V gives CDR1 SGHAT, CDR2 FQDESV (reference sequence). The CDR3 reads CASSSVRGQGLDEQYF. The CDR3 bases are TGTGCCAGCAGCTCAGTTAGGGGACAGGGTTTGGACGAGCAGTACTTC.

The V gene is TRBV5-1, the J gene TRBJ1-2, with 8 bases that match TRBD1. After removal of 0 bases from V and 4 bases from J, the junction contained 2 bases not matched to a gene. CDR3 length: 14 residues. Germline V lookup: CDR1 SGHRS, CDR2 YFSETQ. The CDR3 region has the DNA TGCGCCAGCAGCTTGGGACAGGGGCCCTATGGCTACACCTTC. This encodes CASSLGQGPYGYTF.

The chain couples TRBV5-6 to TRBJ1-4; 9 bases fit TRBD1. Losses at the gene ends were 3 bases for V and 8 bases for J; bases not matched to a gene: 11. The CDR3 extends over 16 amino acids. The germline gives CDR1 SGHDT, CDR2 YYEEEE. In DNA, the CDR3 is TGTGCCAGCAGCTCCTCTCCGGGACAGGGTGGGGAAAAACTGTTTTTT. Its protein is CASSSSPGQGGEKLFF. Together with reference TRBV5-6 and TRBJ1-4, the CDR3 gives the full variable domain: DAGVTQSPTHLIKTRGQQVTLRCSPKSGHDTVSWYQQALGQGPQFIFQYYEEEERQRGNFPDRFSGHQFPNYSSELNVNALLLGDSALYLCASSSSPGQGGEKLFFGSGTQLSVL.

The rearrangement joins TRBV30 to TRBJ1-2, with D possibly being TRBD1 (5 bases). Trimming cost V 0 bases and J 5 bases, with 13 bases left between them. CDR1 is GTSNPN, CDR2 SVGIG, per germline (reference sequence). The CDR3 runs 14 residues. This chain's CDR3 is CAWSVTGGVYGYTF. DNA of the CDR3: TGTGCCTGGAGTGTTACAGGCGGGGTTTATGGCTACACCTTC.

J is TRBJ2-7 and V is TRBV30, with a possible D match to TRBD2 (5 bases). Trimming stripped 3 bases from V and 4 bases from J, with 22 bases between. CDR1 is GTSNPN, CDR2 SVGIG, per germline (reference sequence). This CDR3 region has 16 residues. The CDR3 here is CAWSSAARGIRYEQYF. The CDR3 DNA reads TGTGCCTGGAGCTCGGCGGCGAGAGGGATCAGGTACGAGCAGTACTTC.

This chain uses TRBV29-1 with TRBJ1-1; the D gene is possibly TRBD1 (6 bases). Trimming took off 5 bases at V and 5 bases at J, with 12 bases between the two ends. The CDR3 extends over 12 amino acids. Germline assignment: CDR1 SQVTM and CDR2 ANQGSEA. The CDR3 DNA follows: TGCAGCGTTAATCTAGGGGGAACTGAAGCTTTCTTT. The encoded protein is CSVNLGGTEAFF. Supplemented by reference TRBV29-1 and TRBJ1-1, the full variable domain reads SAVISQKPSRDICQRGTSLTIQCQVDSQVTMMFWYRQQPGQSLTLIATANQGSEATYESGFVIDKFPISRPNLTFSTLTVSNMSPEDSSIYLCSVNLGGTEAFFGQGTRLTVV.

The rearrangement links TRBV6-1 to TRBJ1-5; the match to TRBD1 covers 9 bases. V was clipped by 2 bases and J by 5 bases; unmatched bases: 7. The germline CDR1 and CDR2 sequences are MNHNS and SASEGT. CDR3 size: 16 residues. The CDR3 reads CASSEWDRDFYQPQHF. In DNA form, the CDR3 reads TGTGCCAGCAGTGAATGGGACAGGGATTTTTATCAGCCCCAGCATTTT.

V usage is TRBV5-1 and J usage is TRBJ1-1; TRBD1 aligns across 12 bases. Looked up from germline, CDR1 is SGHRS and CDR2 is YFSETQ. V dropped 4 bases and J dropped 5; count of bases not matched to a gene: 12. The CDR3 contains 17 residues. The CDR3 sequence: CASSKPPGQGAGTEAFF. CDR3 nucleotides: TGCGCCAGCAGCAAGCCCCCGGGACAGGGGGCCGGGACTGAAGCTTTCTTT.

J is TRBJ1-5 and V is TRBV25-1, with D uncertain. Trimming left V 1 base short and J 4 bases short, with 2 bases between. This CDR3 contains 12 residues. Germline V gene sequence: CDR1 MGHDK, CDR2 SYGVNS. The CDR3 region has the DNA TGTGCCAGCAGTGAATTTAATCAGCCCCAGCATTTT. It codes for CASSEFNQPQHF.

This chain joins TRBV9 and TRBJ2-5, with TRBD2 identical over 14 bases. This CDR3 is 17 amino acids long. V lost 1 base to trimming and J lost 5 bases; unmatched junction nucleotides: 7. The germline gives CDR1 SGDLS, CDR2 YYNGEE. CDR3: CASSVNPGLAGDETQYF. The CDR3, as DNA: TGTGCCAGCAGCGTAAATCCGGGACTAGCGGGAGACGAGACCCAGTACTTC. Full variable domain (outside the CDR3, taken from reference TRBV9 and TRBJ2-5): DSGVTQTPKHLITATGQRVTLRCSPRSGDLSVYWYQQSLDQGLQFLIQYYNGEERAKGNILERFSAQQFPDLHSELNLSSLELGDSALYFCASSVNPGLAGDETQYFGPGTRLLVL.

The V call is TRBV10-1, the J call TRBJ1-1, with D uncertain. The V gene's germline CDR1 is WNHNN and CDR2 SYGVQD (reference sequence). The CDR3 covers 13 residues. V lost 10 bases, J lost 2 bases, and 14 bases lay in between. CDR3 DNA: TGCGCCAAGGAGAACTATATCAACACTGAAGCTTTCTTT. This translates into CAKENYINTEAFF.

The chain couples TRBV6-1 to TRBJ1-2, with TRBD1 identical over 9 bases. Germline CDR1 reads MNHNS; CDR2 reads SASEGT. The CDR3 sequence is 13 residues long. The trim removed 1 base at V and 13 bases at J, leaving 7 bases unmatched. The CDR3 sequence: CASSEGTGALFTF. The CDR3 DNA is TGTGCCAGCAGTGAAGGGACAGGGGCCCTCTTCACCTTC.

This clone was counted only a few times. The chain employs TRBV6-1 and TRBJ1-2; D unresolved. CDR3 size: 13 residues. Germline CDR1 reads MNHNS; CDR2 reads SASEGT. V was shortened by 3 bases and J by 8 bases, with 13 bases between the two germline ends. This CDR3 reads CASSDRSRGGYTF. The CDR3 nucleotides are TGTGCCAGCAGTGACAGGTCCCGAGGGGGCTACACCTTC.

The CDR3 coding sequence is TGTGCCAGCGAGACGAACACTGAAGCTTTCTTT. It yields the protein CASETNTEAFF. The V and J genes are TRBV6-1 and TRBJ1-1; D not resolved. Deletions cut 8 bases from V and 1 base from J, with 5 bases between. CDR3 length: 11 amino acids. Germline CDR1 is MNHNS and CDR2 is SASEGT.

V usage is TRBV7-8 and J usage is TRBJ2-5, with 11 bases lining up with TRBD2. V gave up 5 bases and J gave up 5 bases; unmatched junction bases: 13. Germline values: CDR1 SGHVS, CDR2 FQNEAQ. The CDR3 is 17 residues long. CDR3 sequence: CASSPSGLAGGGETQYF. In DNA, the CDR3 is TGTGCCAGCAGCCCTAGTGGGCTAGCGGGAGGCGGGGAGACCCAGTACTTC.

This clone has just a few counts. The V gene is TRBV19, the J gene TRBJ1-2, with 9 bases matching TRBD1. The length of the CDR3 is 13 residues. V trimming: 6 bases; J trimming: 2 bases; junction bases outside the gene matches: 1. Germline V gene sequence: CDR1 LNHDA, CDR2 SQIVND (reference sequence). The CDR3 DNA is TGTGCCAGTAGACAGGGGGCCAACTATGGCTACACCTTC. This translates into CASRQGANYGYTF. The whole variable domain, remainder taken from reference TRBV19 and TRBJ1-2, is DGGITQSPKYLFRKEGQNVTLSCEQNLNHDAMYWYRQDPGQGLRLIYYSQIVNDFQKGDIAEGYSVSREKKESFPLTVTSAQKNPTAFYLCASRQGANYGYTFGSGTRLTVV.

The V call is TRBV5-6, the J call TRBJ2-2, with 10 bases lining up with TRBD1. CDR1 SGHDT and CDR2 YYEEEE come from the germline V gene. The CDR3 covers 15 residues. The V segment lost 0 bases and the J segment 7 bases; nucleotides outside the gene matches: 3. CDR3 residues: CASSLGTGGNGELFF. The CDR3 DNA is TGTGCCAGCAGCTTGGGGACAGGGGGGAACGGGGAGCTGTTTTTT.

This clone was seen more than once but under ten times. The V and J genes are TRBV5-6 and TRBJ1-5, with D uncertain. Germline CDR1 SGHDT, CDR2 YYEEEE. Trimming shortened V by 4 bases and J by 2 bases, and 10 bases separated the two germline ends. There are 14 residues in the CDR3. This CDR3 reads CASSLFLGNQPQHF. CDR3 coding DNA: TGTGCCAGCAGCCTGTTTCTTGGCAATCAGCCCCAGCATTTT.

This clone is a singleton in its sample. This chain uses TRBV19 with TRBJ2-3; D gene unclear. The germline gives CDR1 LNHDA, CDR2 SQIVND (reference sequence). With 3 bases removed from V and 0 bases from J, the gap between germline ends came to 10 bases. The CDR3 runs to 15 residues. The CDR3 nucleotides read TGTGCCAGTAGTATTTTAGGGTCTAGCACAGATACGCAGTATTTT. Residues: CASSILGSSTDTQYF. The variable domain in full, with the rest retrieved from reference TRBV19 and TRBJ2-3, is DGGITQSPKYLFRKEGQNVTLSCEQNLNHDAMYWYRQDPGQGLRLIYYSQIVNDFQKGDIAEGYSVSREKKESFPLTVTSAQKNPTAFYLCASSILGSSTDTQYFGPGTRLTVL.

The V gene is TRBV19, the J gene TRBJ2-3; 12 nucleotides align to TRBD2. The CDR3 loop spans 15 amino acids. V lost 8 bases to trimming and J lost 4 bases; unmatched junction nucleotides: 7. CDR1 LNHDA and CDR2 SQIVND come from the germline V gene (reference sequence). CDR3 sequence reads: CASSLAGGRPDTQYF. CDR3 DNA sequence: TGTGCCAGTTCGCTAGCGGGGGGGCGGCCAGATACGCAGTATTTT.

This chain connects TRBV4-1 to TRBJ2-7; 8 bases agree with TRBD1. V was clipped by 1 base and J by 3 bases; unmatched bases: 5. The CDR3 runs 15 residues. Germline V CDR1 and CDR2: MGHRA, YSYEKL. Here the CDR3 reads CASSQGQGLVYEQYF. Written as DNA, the CDR3 is TGCGCCAGCAGCCAAGGACAGGGGTTGGTCTACGAGCAGTACTTC.

This clone was found once. The chain uses TRBV14 and TRBJ2-7; either TRBD1 or TRBD2 may supply D (6 bases each). CDR1 and CDR2 (germline): SGHDN, FVKESK. V was clipped by 5 bases and J by 2 bases, with 16 bases between them. The CDR3 totals 15 residues. In DNA, the CDR3 is TGTGCCAGCAGCTCACTAATGGGGGGCCCCTACGAGCAGTACTTC. Its translation: CASSSLMGGPYEQYF.

With respect to this clone: A junction end diverges from the germline sequence, so it may reflect a read error. This chain connects TRBV6-1 to TRBJ2-5, with D perhaps TRBD2 (6 bases). The germline CDR1 and CDR2 sequences are MNHNS and SASEGT. This CDR3 is built from 11 residues. The CDR3 coding sequence is TGTGCCAGCAATCTAGCGATCGGTATCCACTTC. Its protein is CASNLAIGIHF.

This clone was seen just once. V usage is TRBV30 and J usage is TRBJ1-2; TRBD1 is a possible D gene (6 bases). Trimming removed 1 base from V and 7 bases from J, with 19 bases in between. CDR1 is GTSNPN and CDR2 is SVGIG in the germline V gene (reference sequence). The CDR3 has 15 residues. The CDR3 sequence: CAWSEPRGATLGYTF. CDR3 nucleotide sequence: TGTGCCTGGAGTGAACCACGGGGGGCAACGCTTGGCTACACCTTC.

This chain connects TRBV5-5 to TRBJ2-5; D call uncertain. The CDR3 spans 13 residues. Trimming cost V 0 bases and J 5 bases, with 8 bases left between them. Germline CDR1 is SGHKS and CDR2 is YYEKEE (reference sequence). CDR3 loop: CASSLVFPETQYF. The CDR3 region has the DNA TGTGCCAGCAGCTTGGTATTCCCTGAGACCCAGTACTTC.

The chain carries TRBV10-3 and TRBJ2-3; D gene unclear. CDR1 is ENHRY, CDR2 SYGVKD, per germline. V lost 6 bases and J 4 bases, leaving 14 bases between the germline ends. The CDR3 is 14 amino acids. Here the CDR3 reads CAISEVGFSDTQYF. The CDR3 bases are TGTGCCATCAGCGAGGTGGGGTTTTCAGATACGCAGTATTTT.

This chain joins TRBV14 and TRBJ2-3; D not resolved. Germline V gives CDR1 SGHDN, CDR2 FVKESK. V lost 4 bases and J 0 bases, leaving 11 bases between the germline ends. The CDR3 is 15 amino acids. The CDR3 loop reads CASSRQSSSTDTQYF. DNA of the CDR3: TGTGCCAGCAGCCGACAATCCTCTAGCACAGATACGCAGTATTTT. Drawing the rest from reference TRBV14 and TRBJ2-3, the complete variable domain is EAGVTQFPSHSVIEKGQTVTLRCDPISGHDNLYWYRRVMGKEIKFLLHFVKESKQDESGMPNNRFLAERTGGTYSTLKVQPAELEDSGVYFCASSRQSSSTDTQYFGPGTRLTVL.

This clone was seen a handful of times. This rearrangement joins TRBV10-3 to TRBJ2-7; no definite D call. Trimming cost V 3 bases and J 1 base, with 13 bases left between them. CDR3 length: 15 amino acids. The germline V gene encodes CDR1 ENHRY and CDR2 SYGVKD. The CDR3 DNA reads as TGTGCCATCAGTGATTTTGAGGACGGGTCCTACGAGCAGTACTTC. Protein: CAISDFEDGSYEQYF.